This T cell receptor beta chain was obtained from a study of blood T cell repertoires in COVID-19. Study-wide background: The United States, Italy and Spain provided the acute and convalescent COVID-19 samples.

The CDR3 sequence is 14 residues long. Trimming stripped 0 bases from V and 7 bases from J, with 12 bases between. Germline V gene sequence: CDR1 LGHNA, CDR2 YNFKEQ. Recruits, aged roughly 18 to 95 years, lived in 24 US areas. Participant-given clinical history determined each cohort assignment. Two negative PCRs, clearance, or symptom resolution had been documented for recovered Cohort 3 donors. Assay: immunoSEQ multiplex PCR; the TCRdb copy retains only in-frame clones and omits some. The sample records 200,000 to 250,000 clones, about 88% being singletons. The chain has TRBV4-2 and TRBJ1-1, with D hard to call. The specimen sequenced was PBMCs or T cells enriched from blood (not recorded which). The sequence was obtained from a woman younger than 45 who had recovered from COVID-19. The CDR3 DNA reads as TGTGCCAGCAGCCAAGATTCCGCGGCGGGTGAAGCTTTCTTT. As protein: CASSQDSAAGEAFF.